The clone carrying this T cell receptor beta chain was recorded once. No antigen is known for it. The entry originates in a study of long-term antiretroviral therapy in people with HIV. Study observations and caveats: Before ART, certain clones expanded, and these dominated the repertoire at all time points. Comparison with controls showed narrower CDR3 length ranges in HIV repertoires. ART-treated samples gained diversity yet remained below transplant donor controls.

The assay used was immunoSEQ (version v3.0), run at survey level. Here immunoSEQ multiplex PCR was the method, and the copy in TCRdb shows in-frame clones only, minus some. The sample consists of under 20,000 clones, more than 80% of them appearing once. Sequences were derived from unsorted PBMCs, sampled 4.2 years after starting antiretroviral therapy. This TCR was recovered from a man in his fifties or sixties with HIV.

This CDR3 is CASRTSRAGNTGELFF. DNA for the CDR3: TGTGCCAGCAGAACATCCAGGGCGGGAAACACCGGGGAGCTGTTTTTT. The chain couples TRBV7-6 to TRBJ2-2, with D tentatively TRBD2 (6 bases). The CDR3 has 16 residues. The V end lost 6 bases, the J end lost 2 bases, and 16 bases lay between the germline ends. Germline V gene data show CDR1 as SGHVS and CDR2 as FNYEAQ.